What follows are 14 T cell receptor beta chains derived from one specimen sequenced in a study of T cell changes during pregnancy in multiple sclerosis (dated by TCRdb to about 2019). Preparation of the library involved the immunoSEQ multiplex PCR assay. The source is immuneACCESS, and TCRdb retained only in-frame sequences with V and J called. Part of the clones is not carried over; for the studies checked, unresolved V genes explain less than half of this, and the remainder is unexplained. Within this sample are 20,000 to 25,000 clones, with about nine tenths of them counted one time only. In total, the top ten clones hold under 0.7% of the sample. Sample: CD4+ T cells from peripheral blood mononuclear cells, taken after pregnancy. Every receptor here comes from a female donor in good health, enrolled as a control in a pregnancy study.

This CDR3 reads CASSSRASAGSEQFF. CDR3 nucleotides: TGCGCCAGCAGCTCCCGGGCCTCGGCTGGGAGTGAGCAGTTCTTC. This chain joins TRBV5-1 and TRBJ2-1; possibly TRBD2 for D (5 bases). In germline, CDR1 is SGHRS, CDR2 YFSETQ. V lost 3 bases and J lost 9, with 19 bases in between. The CDR3 spans 15 residues.

The genes are TRBV7-3 and TRBJ2-5, with 10 nucleotides matching TRBD1. CDR1 and CDR2 from the germline V gene are SGHTA and FQGTGA. The CDR3 loop spans 16 amino acids. J lost 3 bases, V lost 2 bases, and 6 bases had no gene match. This CDR3 is CASSLLGQGVKETQYF. The CDR3 region has the DNA TGTGCCAGCAGCTTACTCGGACAGGGGGTGAAAGAGACCCAGTACTTC.

The chain links TRBV7-9 to TRBJ2-1, with 7 bases lining up with TRBD1. J was trimmed by 5 bases and V by 5 bases; bases with no gene match: 9. The germline gives CDR1 SEHNR, CDR2 FQNEAQ (reference sequence). This CDR3 is 15 amino acids long. The CDR3 DNA reads TGTGCCAGCAGCCCGGGACAGAGAATCCACAATGAGCAGTTCTTC. Its translation: CASSPGQRIHNEQFF.

In regard to this clone: One junction end does not reproduce the germline sequence, and a read error may be involved. The chain recombines TRBV7-7 with TRBJ2-1, with a tentative D call TRBD2 (5 bases). CDR1 and CDR2 (germline): SSHAT, FNYEAQ (reference sequence). This CDR3 has 11 residues. The CDR3, as DNA: TGTGCTAGCAGCGAGGGCCCGAAGCAGTTCTTC. Translation: CASSEGPKQFF.

The rearrangement joins TRBV6-4 to TRBJ2-7, with 8 bases lining up with TRBD2. Germline CDR1 MRHNA, CDR2 SNTAGT. V lost 6 bases to trimming and J lost 7 bases; unmatched junction nucleotides: 8. This CDR3 contains 13 residues. CDR3 DNA: TGTGCCAGCAGAGAACTAGCGGCGGCTGAGCAGTACTTC. This codes for CASRELAAAEQYF.

The chain employs TRBV28 and TRBJ2-7, with 7 bases lining up with TRBD2. This CDR3 spans 16 amino acids. J was trimmed by 1 base and V by 1 base; bases with no gene match: 7. Germline lookup yields CDR1 MDHEN and CDR2 SYDVKM. Here the CDR3 reads CASSLFASGASYEQYF. CDR3 sequence (DNA): TGTGCCAGCAGTTTATTCGCTAGCGGAGCTTCCTACGAGCAGTACTTC.

As DNA, the CDR3 is TGCAGTGCCCGAGTCAAGCATGAGCAGTTCTTC. Translating it yields CSARVKHEQFF. This sequence joins TRBV20-1 and TRBJ2-1; D ambiguous. Germline lookup yields CDR1 DFQATT and CDR2 SNEGSKA (reference sequence). Trimming left V 6 bases short and J 8 bases short, with 11 bases between. This CDR3 is 11 amino acids long.

The chain has TRBV14 and TRBJ2-7; TRBD2 agrees at 8 bases. This CDR3 spans 13 amino acids. Trimming removed 1 base from V and 6 bases from J; junction bases left unmatched: 2. Germline CDR1 and CDR2: SGHDN and FVKESK. The CDR3 loop reads CASSQALAGEQYF. CDR3 DNA: TGTGCCAGCAGCCAAGCCCTAGCGGGCGAGCAGTACTTC.

The chain is built from TRBV2 and TRBJ1-6, with 8 bases that match TRBD1. The CDR3 contains 15 residues. V lost 7 bases to trimming and J lost 7 bases; unmatched junction nucleotides: 9. Per germline, CDR1 SNHLY and CDR2 FYNNEI. The CDR3 loop is CASTTQGALNSPLHF. In DNA form, the CDR3 reads TGTGCCAGCACAACCCAGGGGGCCCTCAATTCACCCCTCCACTTT.

The J gene is TRBJ2-3, the V gene TRBV10-1; 9 bases match TRBD1. The CDR3 covers 17 residues. V lost 6 bases and J lost 3; bases outside the gene matches: 13. Germline V lookup: CDR1 WNHNN, CDR2 SYGVQD (reference sequence). The CDR3 reads CASRGTGKAGQTDTQYF. The CDR3 coding sequence is TGCGCCAGCAGAGGGACAGGGAAAGCGGGTCAGACAGATACGCAGTATTTT.

This chain joins TRBV6-5 and TRBJ1-3; D gene unclear. V lost 0 bases and J 6 bases, leaving 9 bases between the germline ends. Germline V CDR1 and CDR2: MNHEY, SVGAGI. The length of the CDR3 is 14 residues. The chain's CDR3 is CASSYSAALNTIYF. The CDR3 DNA follows: TGTGCCAGCAGTTACTCGGCCGCTTTAAACACCATATATTTT.

The V call is TRBV5-4, the J call TRBJ2-5; 11 nucleotides line up with TRBD1. The CDR3 spans 16 residues. The germline CDR1 and CDR2 sequences are SGHNT and YYREEE (reference sequence). J was trimmed by 2 bases and V by 4 bases; bases with no gene match: 7. CDR3 sequence (DNA): TGTGCCAGCAGCGCCGGGACAGGGGGTGGACAAGAGACCCAGTACTTC. The encoded protein is CASSAGTGGGQETQYF.

Only one count was recorded for this clone. The gene calls are TRBV2 and TRBJ2-5; 7 bases are shared with TRBD2. V was pared by 7 bases and J by 7 bases, with 9 bases of the junction left unmatched. This CDR3 region has 13 residues. Germline V CDR1 and CDR2: SNHLY, FYNNEI. CDR3 sequence: CASTTLGEGTQYF. The DNA of the CDR3 is TGTGCCAGCACTACCCTCGGGGAGGGGACCCAGTACTTC.

The V and J genes are TRBV5-1 and TRBJ1-2; D is possibly TRBD1 (5 bases). The ends were cut back, 3 bases at V and 4 bases at J, with 7 bases in the middle. Germline V gene lookup returns CDR1 SGHRS and CDR2 YFSETQ. CDR3 length equals 12 residues. This CDR3 is CASSSDSYGYTF. CDR3 nucleotide sequence: TGCGCCAGCAGCTCAGACAGCTATGGCTACACCTTC.